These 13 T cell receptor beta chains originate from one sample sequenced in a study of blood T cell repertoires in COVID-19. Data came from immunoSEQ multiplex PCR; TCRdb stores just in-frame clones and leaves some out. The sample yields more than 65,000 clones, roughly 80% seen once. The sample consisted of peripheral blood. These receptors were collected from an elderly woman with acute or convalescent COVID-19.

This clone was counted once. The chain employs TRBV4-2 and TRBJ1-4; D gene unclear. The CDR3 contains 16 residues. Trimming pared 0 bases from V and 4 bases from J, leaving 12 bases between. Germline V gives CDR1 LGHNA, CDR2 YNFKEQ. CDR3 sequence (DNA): TGTGCCAGCAGCCAAGAGGTAGCCGGGAATAATGAAAAACTGTTTTTT. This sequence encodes CASSQEVAGNNEKLFF.

CDR3 nucleotides: TGTGCCTGGAGTAGAACACGGACAGGGGAACTTAATTCACCCCTCCACTTT. It encodes CAWSRTRTGELNSPLHF. This chain joins TRBV30 and TRBJ1-6, with 9 bases matching TRBD1. V lost 2 bases, J lost 6 bases, and 11 bases stayed unmatched. The germline gives CDR1 GTSNPN, CDR2 SVGIG (reference sequence). The CDR3 has 17 amino acids.

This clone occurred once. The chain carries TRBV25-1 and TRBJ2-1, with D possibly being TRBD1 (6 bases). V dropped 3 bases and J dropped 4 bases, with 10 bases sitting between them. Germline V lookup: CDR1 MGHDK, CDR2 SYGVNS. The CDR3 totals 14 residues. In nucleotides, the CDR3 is TGTGCCAGCAGTGAGGGTCAGGGGTACAATGAGCAGTTCTTC. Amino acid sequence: CASSEGQGYNEQFF. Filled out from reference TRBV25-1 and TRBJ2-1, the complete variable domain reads EADIYQTPRYLVIGTGKKITLECSQTMGHDKMYWYQQDPGMELHLIHYSYGVNSTEKGDLSSESTVSRIRTEHFPLTLESARPSHTSQYLCASSEGQGYNEQFFGPGTRLTVL.

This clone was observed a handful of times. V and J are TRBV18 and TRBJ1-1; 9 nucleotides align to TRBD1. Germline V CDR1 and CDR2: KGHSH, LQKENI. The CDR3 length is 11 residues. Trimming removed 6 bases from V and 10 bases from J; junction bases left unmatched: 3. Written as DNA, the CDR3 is TGTGCCAGCTCCCGGGACAGGGTAGCTTTCTTT. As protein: CASSRDRVAFF.

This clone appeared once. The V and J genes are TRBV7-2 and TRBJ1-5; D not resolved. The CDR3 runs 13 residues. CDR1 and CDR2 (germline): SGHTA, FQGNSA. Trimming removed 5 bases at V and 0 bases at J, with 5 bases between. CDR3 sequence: CASSRSSNQPQHF. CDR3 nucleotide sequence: TGTGCCAGCAGCAGGAGTAGCAATCAGCCCCAGCATTTT.

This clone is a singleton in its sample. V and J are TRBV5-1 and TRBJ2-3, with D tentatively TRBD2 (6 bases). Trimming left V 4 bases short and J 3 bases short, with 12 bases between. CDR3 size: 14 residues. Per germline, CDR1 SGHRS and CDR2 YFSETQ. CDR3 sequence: CASSKGGRTDTQYF. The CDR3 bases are TGCGCCAGCAGCAAGGGAGGTCGGACAGATACGCAGTATTTT.

The DNA of the CDR3 is TGTGCCAGCAGCGTAGACTACCGTTCCTATGGCTACACCTTC. Translation gives CASSVDYRSYGYTF. The chain recombines TRBV9 with TRBJ1-2, with D unclear. This CDR3 is 14 amino acids long. CDR1 is SGDLS and CDR2 is YYNGEE in the germline V gene. Trimming cost V 0 bases and J 4 bases, with 10 bases left between them.

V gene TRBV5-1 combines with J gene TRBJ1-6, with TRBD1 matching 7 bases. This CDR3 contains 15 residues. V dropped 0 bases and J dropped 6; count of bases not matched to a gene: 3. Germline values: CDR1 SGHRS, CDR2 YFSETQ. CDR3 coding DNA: TGCGCCAGCAGCTTGGTAGACAGGGCTAATTCACCCCTCCACTTT. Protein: CASSLVDRANSPLHF. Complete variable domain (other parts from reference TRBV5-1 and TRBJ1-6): KAGVTQTPRYLIKTRGQQVTLSCSPISGHRSVSWYQQTPGQGLQFLFEYFSETQRNKGNFPGRFSGRQFSNSRSEMNVSTLELGDSALYLCASSLVDRANSPLHFGNGTRLTVT.

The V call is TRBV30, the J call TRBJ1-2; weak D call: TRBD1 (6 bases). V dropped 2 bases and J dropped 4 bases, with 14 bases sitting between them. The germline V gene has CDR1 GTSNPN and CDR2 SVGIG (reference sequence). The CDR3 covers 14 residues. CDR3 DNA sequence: TGTGCCTGGAGTTTATCAGGGGTTCCCTATGGCTACACCTTC. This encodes CAWSLSGVPYGYTF.

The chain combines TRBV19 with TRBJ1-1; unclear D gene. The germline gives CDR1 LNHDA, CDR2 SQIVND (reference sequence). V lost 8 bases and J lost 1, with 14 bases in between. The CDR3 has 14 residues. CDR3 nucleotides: TGTGCCAGTTCGGAGGGTCGGAGGAACACTGAAGCTTTCTTT. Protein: CASSEGRRNTEAFF.

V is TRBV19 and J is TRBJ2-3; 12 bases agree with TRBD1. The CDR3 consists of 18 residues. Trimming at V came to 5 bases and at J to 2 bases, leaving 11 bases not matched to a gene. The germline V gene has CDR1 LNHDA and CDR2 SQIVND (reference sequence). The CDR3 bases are TGTGCCAGTAGTGCCGGGACAGGGGGCGTGGGGACCACAGATACGCAGTATTTT. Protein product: CASSAGTGGVGTTDTQYF.

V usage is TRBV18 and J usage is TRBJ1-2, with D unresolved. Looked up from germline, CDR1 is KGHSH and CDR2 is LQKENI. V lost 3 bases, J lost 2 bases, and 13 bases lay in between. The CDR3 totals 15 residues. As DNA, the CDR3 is TGTGCCAGCTCACCGGTCCAGGATACCAACTATGGCTACACCTTC. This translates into CASSPVQDTNYGYTF.

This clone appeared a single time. This chain's CDR3 is CASSMQGVDLYEQYF. Here the CDR3 DNA reads TGTGCCAGTAGTATGCAGGGGGTCGACCTCTACGAGCAGTACTTC. The chain recombines TRBV19 with TRBJ2-7; 7 bases map to TRBD1. V lost 3 bases to trimming and J lost 3 bases; unmatched junction nucleotides: 8. The CDR3 is made up of 15 amino acids. The germline V gene encodes CDR1 LNHDA and CDR2 SQIVND (reference sequence).